The rows below give T cell receptor beta chains drawn from one sample of a study of identical twins. From the 5' RACE reads, TCRdb called clonotypes with MiXCR, one entry per CDR3 protein. The table has about 250,000 distinct CDR3 sequences, roughly 8% seen once. These data also featured in a second study, about yellow fever vaccine responses in identical twins.

The material sequenced was CD8+ T cells sorted from blood. All receptors derive from a woman between 18 and 30 years old in good health. CDR3s include the opening cysteine and the closing phenylalanine or tryptophan. Each record gives: clone size, D gene, V gene, J gene, CDR3 protein, CDR3 DNA. The D gene is left open where the match is weak. Rows give clone size only sometimes, using once, few, many, or a class for an expanded clone.

size: .
D: TRBD1
V: TRBV27
J: TRBJ2-3
CDR3: CASSGQGLVFTDTQYF
DNA: TGTGCCAGCAGTGGACAGGGACTCGTTTTCACAGATACGCAGTATTTT

size: many
D: .
V: TRBV5-1
J: TRBJ2-3
CDR3: CASSLGEAGLGNTQYF
DNA: TGCGCCAGCAGCTTGGGAGAGGCAGGGCTGGGGAATACGCAGTATTTT

size: many
D: TRBD1
V: TRBV6-2/TRBV6-3
J: TRBJ2-3
CDR3: CAIKGQGPTLPTRTSDTQYF
DNA: TGTGCCATCAAAGGACAGGGGCCCACCCTCCCGACTAGGACCTCAGATACGCAGTATTTT

size: .
D: .
V: TRBV11-2
J: TRBJ2-5
CDR3: CASRLGLGQETQYF
DNA: TGTGCCAGCAGACTCGGGCTTGGCCAAGAGACCCAGTACTTC

size: .
D: TRBD1
V: TRBV27
J: TRBJ2-7
CDR3: CASSGHGTGLYEQYF
DNA: TGTGCCAGCAGCGGCCACGGGACAGGCCTCTACGAGCAGTACTTC

size: many
D: .
V: TRBV12-3/TRBV12-4
J: TRBJ2-3
CDR3: CASSPLAADTQYF
DNA: TGTGCCAGCAGTCCTCTAGCTGCAGATACGCAGTATTTT

size: few
D: .
V: TRBV2
J: TRBJ1-1
CDR3: CASCPTPEGGKEAFF
DNA: TGTGCCAGCTGCCCCACACCCGAAGGGGGGAAGGAGGCTTTCTTT

size: many
D: .
V: TRBV5-1
J: TRBJ2-1
CDR3: CASSRAGPPYNEQFF
DNA: TGCGCCAGCAGCCGAGCGGGCCCTCCCTACAATGAGCAGTTCTTC

size: few
D: .
V: TRBV6-5
J: TRBJ2-5
CDR3: CASSSSTAHQETQYF
DNA: TGTGCCAGCAGTTCATCGACAGCCCATCAAGAGACCCAGTACTTC

size: few
D: .
V: TRBV27
J: TRBJ2-7
CDR3: CASSSGGRVYEQYF
DNA: TGTGCCAGCAGTTCCGGGGGCAGGGTCTACGAGCAGTACTTC

size: few
D: TRBD2
V: TRBV27
J: TRBJ2-3
CDR3: CASSLKFIWTSGAASTDTQYF
DNA: TGTGCCAGCAGTTTAAAGTTTATTTGGACTAGCGGGGCCGCTAGCACAGATACGCAGTATTTT

size: few
D: TRBD2
V: TRBV24-1
J: TRBJ2-3
CDR3: CATSDPSSGGAQYF
DNA: TGTGCCACCAGTGACCCCTCTAGCGGGGGGGCGCAGTATTTT

size: .
D: .
V: TRBV5-1
J: TRBJ2-1
CDR3: CASSFRDGSYNEQFF
DNA: TGCGCCAGCAGCTTCCGGGACGGCTCCTACAATGAGCAGTTCTTC

size: .
D: TRBD1
V: TRBV15
J: TRBJ2-5
CDR3: CATDAGGAETQYF
DNA: TGTGCCACTGATGCAGGGGGCGCAGAGACCCAGTACTTC

size: .
D: .
V: TRBV14
J: TRBJ2-7
CDR3: CASSQVWGSSYEQYF
DNA: TGTGCCAGCAGCCAAGTATGGGGGAGCTCCTACGAGCAGTACTTC

size: .
D: .
V: TRBV2
J: TRBJ2-2
CDR3: CASSEAAGLNPGELFF
DNA: TGTGCCAGCAGTGAAGCCGCAGGGCTTAATCCCGGGGAGCTGTTTTTT

size: few
D: .
V: TRBV6-1
J: TRBJ1-5
CDR3: CASSEGTWGEGGPQHF
DNA: TGTGCCAGCAGTGAAGGGACGTGGGGCGAGGGGGGGCCCCAGCATTTT

size: few
D: TRBD1
V: TRBV14
J: TRBJ1-6
CDR3: CASSPGTGFNSPLHF
DNA: TGTGCCAGCAGCCCTGGGACAGGGTTCAATTCACCCCTCCACTTT

size: many
D: .
V: TRBV28
J: TRBJ2-7
CDR3: CASSQRGPSYEQYF
DNA: TGTGCCAGCAGTCAGAGGGGTCCATCCTACGAGCAGTACTTC

size: many
D: TRBD2
V: TRBV15
J: TRBJ2-7
CDR3: CATSRKTSIGEQYF
DNA: TGTGCCACCAGCAGAAAGACTAGCATAGGCGAGCAGTACTTC

size: few
D: TRBD1
V: TRBV4-2
J: TRBJ2-7
CDR3: CASSQERLDRLSYEQYF
DNA: TGTGCCAGCAGCCAAGAGAGACTGGACAGGCTCTCCTACGAGCAGTACTTC

size: many
D: .
V: TRBV9
J: TRBJ2-2
CDR3: CASSPFPRRTVPTNTGELFF
DNA: TGTGCCAGCAGTCCGTTCCCCCGGAGGACAGTCCCGACGAACACCGGGGAGCTGTTTTTT

size: .
D: .
V: TRBV6-2/TRBV6-3
J: TRBJ2-5
CDR3: CASSYSPETQYF
DNA: TGTGCCAGCAGTTACTCTCCGGAGACCCAGTACTTC

size: many
D: .
V: TRBV4-1
J: TRBJ2-1
CDR3: CASSQEGSVTYNEQFF
DNA: TGCGCCAGCAGCCAAGAAGGGAGCGTCACCTACAATGAGCAGTTCTTC

size: few
D: TRBD1
V: TRBV10-1
J: TRBJ2-3
CDR3: CASSESDLGQGADTQYF
DNA: TGCGCCAGCAGTGAGTCTGATCTGGGACAGGGTGCAGATACGCAGTATTTT

size: few
D: .
V: TRBV7-2
J: TRBJ2-2
CDR3: CASSLFQGPHTGELFF
DNA: TGTGCCAGCAGCTTATTCCAGGGGCCGCACACCGGGGAGCTGTTTTTT